The 29 T cell receptor beta chains given below trace back to one sample, sequenced in a study of T cells in Graves' hyperthyroidism and ophthalmopathy. The CDR3 regions of TCR beta were amplified from RNA transcripts. The HTBI primer set was used in a first-round RT-PCR of the TCR CDR3. MiXCR, applied by TCRdb to the multiplex PCR reads, yields one record per CDR3 protein. The table has more than 300,000 distinct CDR3 sequences, roughly 17% seen once; the top ten hold 30% to 35%. Material: blood. The receptor set was obtained from a woman aged 25 to 45 with Graves' hyperthyroidism that later progressed to Graves' ophthalmopathy.

This clonotype came up many times. The genes are TRBV18 and TRBJ2-2; 9 bases line up with TRBD2. This CDR3 has 14 residues. The V and J ends lost 5 bases and 7 bases, in that order; junction bases with no gene match: 5. CDR1 is KGHSH and CDR2 is LQKENI in the germline V gene. This CDR3 reads CASSAGLAHGELFF. CDR3 nucleotide sequence: TGTGCCAGCTCAGCGGGACTAGCTCACGGGGAGCTGTTTTTT. Filled out from reference TRBV18 and TRBJ2-2, the complete variable domain reads NAGVMQNPRHLVRRRGQEARLRCSPMKGHSHVYWYRQLPEEGLKFMVYLQKENIIDESGMPKERFSAEFPKEGPSILRIQQVVRGDSAAYFCASSAGLAHGELFFGEGSRLTVL.

Only a few counts were recorded for this clonotype. The chain has TRBV11-2 and TRBJ2-7, with D tentatively TRBD2 (7 bases). The CDR3 extends over 20 amino acids. Germline values: CDR1 SGHAT, CDR2 FQNNGV. V was shortened by 5 bases and J by 3 bases, with 32 bases between the two germline ends. The CDR3 nucleotides read TGTGCCAGCAGCCTACCGTTCGAAACAGGGTGGGAGGGGGGCCTCTACGAGCAGTACTTC. This translates into CASSLPFETGWEGGLYEQYF.

The chain recombines TRBV29-1 with TRBJ2-7, with D perhaps matching TRBD1 (6 bases). Germline CDR1 is SQVTM and CDR2 is ANQGSEA. Deletions cut 7 bases from V and 2 bases from J, with 12 bases between. The CDR3 loop spans 12 amino acids. CDR3 region: CSALGDTYEQYF. The CDR3 nucleotides read TGCAGCGCCCTCGGGGACACCTACGAGCAGTACTTC.

In this sample, this clonotype turned up many times. The chain is built from TRBV27 and TRBJ2-7, with 7 nucleotides matching TRBD2. This CDR3 spans 16 amino acids. Germline CDR1 MNHEY, CDR2 SMNVEV (reference sequence). J gave up 7 bases and V 4 bases, and 16 bases lay outside the gene matches. Here the CDR3 DNA reads TGTGCCAGCAGTTCACAGACTAGCCCGTCACCCTGGGAGCAGTACTTC. Translation gives CASSSQTSPSPWEQYF.

This clonotype was detected many times. The chain joins TRBV10-2 to TRBJ1-6; maybe TRBD1 (5 bases). CDR3 size: 16 residues. Germline V gene sequence: CDR1 WSHSY, CDR2 SAAADI. Trimming shortened V by 3 bases and J by 3 bases, and 12 bases separated the two germline ends. CDR3 in DNA: TGCGCCAGCAGTGAAGTGGGGGGAAACTATAATTCACCCCTCCACTTT. This sequence encodes CASSEVGGNYNSPLHF.

This clonotype has just a few counts. The V call is TRBV10-1, the J call TRBJ2-1; TRBD1 or TRBD2 may be the D gene (6 bases each). V lost 5 bases to trimming and J lost 0 bases, with 14 bases between them. The germline gives CDR1 WNHNN, CDR2 SYGVQD (reference sequence). The CDR3 is 16 amino acids. This CDR3 reads CASSPVQGGSYNEQFF. As DNA, the CDR3 is TGCGCCAGCAGTCCGGTACAGGGAGGCTCCTACAATGAGCAGTTCTTC.

The sample holds many counts of this clonotype. V usage is TRBV12-3 or TRBV12-4 and J usage is TRBJ2-3, with no clear D. The ends were cut back, 7 bases at V and 0 bases at J, with 17 bases in the middle. CDR3 length equals 16 residues. CDR3: CASNRYGNPSTDTQYF. The CDR3 DNA is TGTGCCAGCAACCGATACGGTAACCCTAGCACAGATACGCAGTATTTT.

The chain couples TRBV12-3 or TRBV12-4 to TRBJ1-2; D is unclear. The CDR3 has 16 residues. The V end lost 6 bases, the J end lost 4 bases, and 21 bases lay between the germline ends. DNA for the CDR3: TGTGCCAGCAGCTGGGAGACGAACCGAAAAGTCTATGGCTACACCTTC. Its protein is CASSWETNRKVYGYTF.

Notes on this clonotype: With a much larger clone just one base away, this may be a read error. The chain couples TRBV2 to TRBJ2-5; D gene uncertain. The CDR3 spans 14 residues. With 1 base removed from V and 5 bases from J, the gap between germline ends came to 11 bases. CDR1 SNHLY and CDR2 FYNNEI come from the germline V gene. For the CDR3, the DNA is TGTGCCAGCAGTGAAGGTTACAGCCATGAGACCCAGTACTTC. Its protein product is CASSEGYSHETQYF.

A few counts support this clonotype. The V call is TRBV10-2, the J call TRBJ2-7; tentative D call: TRBD2 (6 bases). Between the trimmed V and J ends, which lost 3 bases and 4 bases, there was a span of 13 bases. Germline CDR1 WSHSY, CDR2 SAAADI. The CDR3 contains 14 residues. CDR3 loop: CASSDLTRTYEQYF. The CDR3 DNA reads as TGCGCCAGCAGTGATTTGACTAGGACTTACGAGCAGTACTTC.

This clonotype was recorded at least ten times. CDR3 in amino acids: CASSLGGLSSGELFF. DNA of the CDR3: TGTGCCAGCAGTTTAGGGGGGCTTTCGTCCGGGGAGCTGTTTTTT. The chain recombines TRBV28 with TRBJ2-2; D is possibly TRBD1 or TRBD2 (6 bases each). Germline V gene sequence: CDR1 MDHEN, CDR2 SYDVKM. The CDR3 extends over 15 amino acids. V was trimmed by 2 bases and J by 6 bases, leaving 13 bases between them.

This clonotype has at least ten counts. This sequence joins TRBV5-1 and TRBJ1-1, with TRBD1 matching over 9 bases. The CDR3 consists of 15 residues. Germline loops: CDR1 SGHRS, CDR2 YFSETQ. The J segment lost 3 bases and the V segment lost 4 bases, leaving 7 bases of the junction unmatched. The chain's CDR3 is CASSQRTGAYTEAFF. The CDR3 DNA follows: TGCGCCAGCAGCCAAAGGACAGGGGCGTACACTGAAGCTTTCTTT.

Only one count was recorded for this clonotype. The chain is built from TRBV2 and TRBJ1-1; maybe TRBD1 (5 bases). The V gene's germline CDR1 is SNHLY and CDR2 FYNNEI. V lost 4 bases and J 3 bases, leaving 12 bases between the germline ends. This CDR3 comprises 14 residues. CDR3 sequence (DNA): TGTGCCAGCAGTGTAGCAGGGACCCACACTGAAGCTTTCTTT. It translates to CASSVAGTHTEAFF.

The sample holds a few counts of this clonotype. The CDR3 reads CASRPAGQFNEKLFF. In DNA, the CDR3 is TGTGCCAGTAGACCCGCGGGGCAGTTTAATGAAAAACTGTTTTTT. The rearrangement joins TRBV19 to TRBJ1-4; TRBD1 is a possible D gene (5 bases). This CDR3 is 15 amino acids long. Trimming pared 6 bases from V and 4 bases from J, leaving 15 bases between. From germline, CDR1 is LNHDA and CDR2 SQIVND (reference sequence). Together with reference TRBV19 and TRBJ1-4, the CDR3 gives the full variable domain: DGGITQSPKYLFRKEGQNVTLSCEQNLNHDAMYWYRQDPGQGLRLIYYSQIVNDFQKGDIAEGYSVSREKKESFPLTVTSAQKNPTAFYLCASRPAGQFNEKLFFGSGTQLSVL.

CDR3 nucleotides: TGTGCCAGCAGTCCAGGGCCTGGGACGGAATCCTACGAGCAGTACTTC. Protein product: CASSPGPGTESYEQYF. The V call is TRBV7-6, the J call TRBJ2-7; D assignment may be TRBD1 or TRBD2 (5 bases each). The CDR3 is 16 residues long. The V gene lost 6 bases and the J gene lost 1 base, with 19 bases spanning the gap. From germline, CDR1 is SGHVS and CDR2 FNYEAQ.

The rearrangement uses TRBV20-1 and TRBJ2-1; a weak D match, TRBD2 (5 bases). CDR1 is DFQATT and CDR2 is SNEGSKA in the germline V gene (reference sequence). V dropped 1 base and J dropped 8 bases, with 18 bases sitting between them. The CDR3 is 15 residues long. CDR3 DNA: TGCAGTGCTAGAGCATATCGAACTAGGGTGGATGAGCAGTTCTTC. This encodes CSARAYRTRVDEQFF.

The chain is built from TRBV5-4 and TRBJ2-3; 9 nucleotides align to TRBD1. The CDR3 covers 15 residues. V trimming: 4 bases; J trimming: 2 bases; junction bases outside the gene matches: 5. Germline V gene sequence: CDR1 SGHNT, CDR2 YYREEE (reference sequence). CDR3 DNA: TGTGCCAGCAGCAAAGGGACAGGGCTCACAGATACGCAGTATTTT. Translation gives CASSKGTGLTDTQYF.

This clonotype has ten or more counts. The chain combines TRBV12-3 or TRBV12-4 with TRBJ2-3; tentative D call: TRBD1 (5 bases). This CDR3 spans 13 amino acids. V was clipped by 6 bases and J by 2 bases, with 9 bases between them. The CDR3 loop is CASSDSYTDTQYF. The CDR3 bases are TGTGCCAGCAGCGACAGCTACACAGATACGCAGTATTTT.

In its sample, this clonotype was seen a few times. The rearrangement uses TRBV20-1 and TRBJ2-3, with 10 bases lining up with TRBD2. With 0 bases clipped from V and 7 bases from J, the junction kept 13 bases outside the gene matches. Germline V gene data show CDR1 as DFQATT and CDR2 as SNEGSKA (reference sequence). This CDR3 has 17 amino acids. In nucleotides, the CDR3 is TGCAGTGCTAGAGATTCGACCCCCCTAGCGGGAGTGAATACGCAGTATTTT. Protein product: CSARDSTPLAGVNTQYF.

Ten or more counts support this clonotype. The CDR3, as DNA: TGTGCCACCAGTGATTTGCCTAGCGCAGATACGCAGTATTTT. Translating gives CATSDLPSADTQYF. The rearrangement links TRBV24-1 to TRBJ2-3, with D tentatively TRBD2 (6 bases). The V end was cut by 0 bases, the J end by 4 bases, with 7 bases between. Germline CDR1 KGHDR, CDR2 SFDVKD. The CDR3 sequence is 14 residues long.

The chain employs TRBV7-9 and TRBJ2-7; maybe TRBD1 (5 bases). This CDR3 comprises 17 residues. The V end lost 5 bases, the J end lost 0 bases, and 20 bases lay between the germline ends. Germline loops: CDR1 SEHNR, CDR2 FQNEAQ (reference sequence). CDR3 amino acids: CASSPPLVGEFSYEQYF. The CDR3 DNA reads as TGTGCCAGCAGCCCGCCTCTGGTAGGGGAATTCTCCTACGAGCAGTACTTC.

There are many counts of this clonotype. The gene calls are TRBV6-1 and TRBJ2-7; possible D gene TRBD1, 6 bases. V lost 6 bases and J 1 base, leaving 22 bases between the germline ends. The CDR3 runs to 17 residues. The germline V gene encodes CDR1 MNHNS and CDR2 SASEGT. The CDR3 here is CASRRRSGALDSYEQYF. The CDR3 coding sequence is TGTGCCAGCAGACGACGATCAGGGGCCCTCGATTCCTACGAGCAGTACTTC.

There are many counts of this clonotype. The J gene is TRBJ1-1, the V gene TRBV2, with D possibly being TRBD1 (5 bases). CDR3 size: 14 residues. Per germline, CDR1 SNHLY and CDR2 FYNNEI. Trimming removed 6 bases at V and 3 bases at J, with 14 bases between. CDR3 amino acids: CASRAGTSDTEAFF. The CDR3 bases are TGTGCCAGCAGAGCCGGGACCTCGGACACTGAAGCTTTCTTT.

This clonotype was counted many times. The chain combines TRBV30 with TRBJ1-4; a weak D match, TRBD1 (5 bases). Germline V gene lookup returns CDR1 GTSNPN and CDR2 SVGIG (reference sequence). The CDR3 contains 15 residues. Trimming cost V 0 bases and J 8 bases, with 16 bases left between them. CDR3 sequence reads: CAWSVPEEGREKLFF. For the CDR3, the DNA is TGTGCCTGGAGTGTACCTGAGGAGGGGAGGGAAAAACTGTTTTTT.

This clonotype turned up a few times. V is TRBV30 and J is TRBJ2-7; no definite D call. Trimming left V 0 bases short and J 3 bases short, with 9 bases between. The CDR3 loop spans 13 amino acids. From germline, CDR1 is GTSNPN and CDR2 SVGIG (reference sequence). The CDR3 loop reads CAWSVRGYYEQYF. CDR3 sequence (DNA): TGTGCCTGGAGTGTACGTGGGTACTACGAGCAGTACTTC.

V and J are TRBV28 and TRBJ2-3, with D tentatively TRBD2 (6 bases). V shed 5 bases and J shed 10 bases, with 19 bases lying between them. Germline V lookup: CDR1 MDHEN, CDR2 SYDVKM. The CDR3 runs 14 residues. The chain's CDR3 is CASSTSTWAIAQYF. The DNA for the CDR3 is TGTGCCAGCAGTACTAGCACCTGGGCAATTGCGCAGTATTTT.

The V call is TRBV2, the J call TRBJ2-7, with D possibly matching TRBD1 (6 bases). This CDR3 has 15 amino acids. The ends were cut back, 2 bases at V and 3 bases at J, with 14 bases in the middle. Germline V gene sequence: CDR1 SNHLY, CDR2 FYNNEI. CDR3 region: CASSELGAIGYEQYF. Written as DNA, the CDR3 is TGTGCCAGCAGTGAATTGGGGGCTATAGGCTACGAGCAGTACTTC.

This clonotype was seen many times. The V and J genes are TRBV12-3 or TRBV12-4 and TRBJ1-1, with TRBD1 as a possible D gene (5 bases). V dropped 2 bases and J dropped 2 bases, with 9 bases sitting between them. The CDR3 extends over 14 amino acids. In DNA, the CDR3 is TGTGCCAGCAGTTTATCCGACAGAAACACTGAAGCTTTCTTT. Translated, it gives CASSLSDRNTEAFF.

The table lists this clonotype with many counts. The J gene is TRBJ1-1, the V gene TRBV27, with 7 bases that match TRBD1. The CDR3 loop spans 15 amino acids. V shed 6 bases and J 4 bases; nucleotides not matched to a gene: 11. Germline V gene data show CDR1 as MNHEY and CDR2 as SMNVEV (reference sequence). The CDR3 nucleotides are TGTGCCAGCAGCATAACCTACAGGGGCGGCACTGAAGCTTTCTTT. Its protein is CASSITYRGGTEAFF.